One sample yielded the 25 T cell receptor beta chains listed below, sequenced in a study of cytomegalovirus exposure and HLA in healthy donors. The protocol was immunoSEQ multiplex PCR, while the TCRdb copy is restricted to in-frame clones and leaves out a portion. The top ten clones hold 20% to 25% of a sample with over 80,000 clones, about 85% of them seen once. Sequencing input: PBMCs. These receptors all come from a man between 18 and 29 years old in good health and CMV-seropositive.

The rearrangement uses TRBV30 and TRBJ2-1; tentatively, D is TRBD2 (5 bases). The germline V and J ends were trimmed by 2 bases and 6 bases, with 14 bases remaining between them. The germline CDR1 and CDR2 sequences are GTSNPN and SVGIG (reference sequence). This CDR3 is built from 14 residues. CDR3: CAWSLGSSSNEQFF. As DNA, the CDR3 is TGTGCCTGGAGTTTGGGGAGTAGCAGCAATGAGCAGTTCTTC.

This chain connects TRBV5-1 to TRBJ1-1, with D possibly being TRBD1 (5 bases). The germline CDR1 and CDR2 sequences are SGHRS and YFSETQ. Trimming pared 0 bases from V and 4 bases from J, leaving 13 bases between. This CDR3 has 15 amino acids. The CDR3 nucleotides read TGCGCCAGCAGCTTGGGATTCGCGGGGGGCACTGAAGCTTTCTTT. This codes for CASSLGFAGGTEAFF.

V and J are TRBV30 and TRBJ1-5; 7 bases line up with TRBD1. In germline, CDR1 is GTSNPN, CDR2 SVGIG (reference sequence). The V gene end was trimmed by 3 bases and the J gene end by 5 bases; junction bases not matched to a gene: 4. This CDR3 spans 13 amino acids. The CDR3 region is CAWSATGDQPQHF. For the CDR3, the DNA is TGTGCCTGGAGCGCTACAGGGGATCAGCCCCAGCATTTT.

J is TRBJ2-5 and V is TRBV4-1, with D perhaps TRBD2 (6 bases). The V end was cut by 0 bases, the J end by 5 bases, with 16 bases between. CDR3 length: 16 residues. Looked up from germline, CDR1 is MGHRA and CDR2 is YSYEKL. This chain's CDR3 is CASSQEVGAGRETQYF. Written as DNA, the CDR3 is TGCGCCAGCAGCCAAGAAGTAGGGGCGGGACGGGAGACCCAGTACTTC.

J is TRBJ1-5 and V is TRBV19; perhaps TRBD1 as D (5 bases). Trimming cost V 5 bases and J 9 bases, with 11 bases left between them. CDR1 is LNHDA and CDR2 is SQIVND in the germline V gene (reference sequence). CDR3 length equals 12 residues. The CDR3 DNA follows: TGTGCCAGTAGTCCGCCGGGGGGGCCCCAGCATTTT. Amino acid sequence: CASSPPGGPQHF.

The chain couples TRBV27 to TRBJ1-4, with D possibly matching TRBD1 (6 bases). Germline V gives CDR1 MNHEY, CDR2 SMNVEV (reference sequence). The length of the CDR3 is 15 residues. Trimming shortened V by 5 bases and J by 5 bases, and 15 bases separated the two germline ends. The CDR3 sequence: CASSIGQTPNEKLFF. The CDR3 DNA follows: TGTGCCAGCAGTATCGGACAGACTCCAAATGAAAAACTGTTTTTT.

J is TRBJ2-7 and V is TRBV7-9; weak D call: TRBD1 (6 bases). Germline V gene data show CDR1 as SEHNR and CDR2 as FQNEAQ (reference sequence). There are 12 residues in the CDR3. V lost 5 bases, J lost 3 bases, and 8 bases lay in between. CDR3 sequence (DNA): TGTGCCAGCAGCGTACAGGGCTACGAGCAGTACGTC. Translating it yields CASSVQGYEQYV.

This clone was counted once. This chain joins TRBV6-4 and TRBJ2-1, with 9 bases fitting TRBD2. V lost 0 bases, J lost 10 bases, and 7 bases stayed unmatched. Germline assignment: CDR1 MRHNA and CDR2 SNTAGT. This CDR3 is 15 amino acids long. CDR3 sequence: CASSDSEREAGEQFF. The CDR3 nucleotides are TGTGCCAGCAGTGACTCTGAGCGGGAGGCGGGGGAGCAGTTCTTC.

V and J are TRBV5-6 and TRBJ2-7; maybe TRBD2 (6 bases). Trimming took 0 bases from V and 2 from J, leaving 9 bases between them. From germline, CDR1 is SGHDT and CDR2 YYEEEE. This CDR3 region has 14 residues. CDR3 sequence reads: CASSLGGTPYEQYF. CDR3 nucleotide sequence: TGTGCCAGCAGCTTGGGTGGGACTCCCTACGAGCAGTACTTC. Variable domain in full (rest from reference TRBV5-6 and TRBJ2-7): DAGVTQSPTHLIKTRGQQVTLRCSPKSGHDTVSWYQQALGQGPQFIFQYYEEEERQRGNFPDRFSGHQFPNYSSELNVNALLLGDSALYLCASSLGGTPYEQYFGPGTRLTVT.

In this sample, this clone turned up once. This chain links TRBV2 with TRBJ2-3; TRBD1 matches at 8 bases. The CDR3 is 14 residues long. Germline-derived CDR1 and CDR2 are SNHLY and FYNNEI. The trim removed 6 bases at V and 6 bases at J, leaving 8 bases unmatched. CDR3 DNA: TGTGCCAGCAGAGAAACAGGGGGTTTGGATACGCAGTATTTT. It specifies CASRETGGLDTQYF.

The genes are TRBV7-3 and TRBJ2-1, with a tentative D call TRBD2 (5 bases). The V end was cut by 2 bases, the J end by 0 bases, with 11 bases between. The CDR3 covers 16 residues. The V gene's germline CDR1 is SGHTA and CDR2 FQGTGA. The CDR3 reads CASSLGVGSSYNEQFF. The DNA for the CDR3 is TGTGCCAGCAGCTTAGGAGTAGGGAGCTCCTACAATGAGCAGTTCTTC.

The V gene is TRBV5-4, the J gene TRBJ2-6, with a weak D call TRBD2 (5 bases). The germline V and J ends were trimmed by 5 bases and 2 bases, with 14 bases remaining between them. Germline V gene lookup returns CDR1 SGHNT and CDR2 YYREEE (reference sequence). This CDR3 has 16 amino acids. Written as DNA, the CDR3 is TGTGCCAGCAGGCGTACCCGGGGTACTGGGGCCAACGTCCTGACTTTC. Residues: CASRRTRGTGANVLTF.

This rearrangement joins TRBV27 to TRBJ1-5, with TRBD1 matching over 7 bases. Germline CDR1 reads MNHEY; CDR2 reads SMNVEV (reference sequence). The V and J ends lost 6 bases and 0 bases, in that order; junction bases with no gene match: 20. This CDR3 has 20 residues. The CDR3 loop is CASSPWTGPAVLYSNQPQHF. DNA of the CDR3: TGTGCCAGCAGCCCCTGGACAGGTCCCGCCGTCCTTTATAGCAATCAGCCCCAGCATTTT.

J is TRBJ1-1 and V is TRBV4-1; maybe TRBD1 (5 bases). Trimming removed 0 bases at V and 4 bases at J, with 12 bases between. The CDR3 is 15 amino acids. Germline V gives CDR1 MGHRA, CDR2 YSYEKL. The CDR3 bases are TGCGCCAGCAGCCAAGACGGGGGAAGTGGCACTGAAGCTTTCTTT. This translates into CASSQDGGSGTEAFF.

The chain combines TRBV28 with TRBJ1-4; D perhaps matches TRBD1 (5 bases). Looked up from germline, CDR1 is MDHEN and CDR2 is SYDVKM. CDR3 length: 13 residues. Deletions cut 4 bases from V and 11 bases from J, with 14 bases between. The CDR3 loop is CASSSGDSHKLFF. The DNA of the CDR3 is TGTGCCAGCAGTTCTGGGGACTCCCACAAACTGTTTTTT.

The chain combines TRBV10-3 with TRBJ1-4; maybe TRBD1 (6 bases). Trimming took 0 bases from V and 4 from J, leaving 9 bases between them. Germline CDR1 and CDR2: ENHRY and SYGVKD. The CDR3 sequence is 15 residues long. CDR3 residues: CAISESTGGNEKLFF. CDR3 nucleotides: TGTGCCATCAGTGAGTCGACAGGTGGTAATGAAAAACTGTTTTTT.

This clone is a singleton in its sample. The V gene is TRBV4-1, the J gene TRBJ2-1; the D is unclear. Trimming removed 1 base from V and 3 bases from J, with 4 bases in between. The V gene's germline CDR1 is MGHRA and CDR2 YSYEKL. This CDR3 contains 13 residues. CDR3 sequence (DNA): TGCGCCAGCAGCCAAGCCTTCTACAATGAGCAGTTCTTC. Its protein product is CASSQAFYNEQFF.

V and J are TRBV9 and TRBJ2-1; TRBD2 agrees at 9 bases. Germline V lookup: CDR1 SGDLS, CDR2 YYNGEE. There are 17 residues in the CDR3. J was trimmed by 4 bases and V by 3 bases; bases with no gene match: 11. CDR3 nucleotide sequence: TGTGCCAGCAGCGATCCCGGGGGACTAGCTCCGTACAATGAGCAGTTCTTC. Translated: CASSDPGGLAPYNEQFF.

This clone was observed a few times. This rearrangement joins TRBV29-1 to TRBJ2-2, with unresolved D. V gave up 3 bases and J gave up 2 bases, with 4 bases separating them. The CDR3 is 12 residues long. The germline V gene encodes CDR1 SQVTM and CDR2 ANQGSEA. The CDR3 DNA reads as TGCAGCGTTGAGCGAAACACCGGGGAGCTGTTTTTT. This codes for CSVERNTGELFF.

The chain combines TRBV7-9 with TRBJ2-7; 9 bases agree with TRBD1. Germline CDR1 SEHNR, CDR2 FQNEAQ (reference sequence). CDR3 length: 15 residues. V dropped 5 bases and J dropped 5; count of bases not matched to a gene: 10. In nucleotides, the CDR3 is TGTGCCAGCAGCCCCCTCGACAGGGGGATCCACGAGCAGTACTTC. This encodes CASSPLDRGIHEQYF.

V is TRBV7-9 and J is TRBJ2-7, with a possible D match to TRBD1 (6 bases). V was trimmed by 5 bases and J by 4 bases, leaving 6 bases between them. From germline, CDR1 is SEHNR and CDR2 FQNEAQ (reference sequence). The CDR3 contains 11 residues. CDR3 amino acids: CASSRGYEQYV. Here the CDR3 DNA reads TGTGCCAGCAGCAGGGGGTACGAGCAGTACGTC.

The table lists this clone with a few counts. The CDR3 DNA reads as TGTGCCAGTAGTATAGGAGCGGGAGGGCCCAATGAGCAGTTCTTC. It specifies CASSIGAGGPNEQFF. J is TRBJ2-1 and V is TRBV19; 10 bases align to TRBD2. CDR3 length: 15 amino acids. V lost 1 base to trimming and J lost 6 bases; unmatched junction nucleotides: 3. Germline V CDR1 and CDR2: LNHDA, SQIVND (reference sequence).

J is TRBJ1-1 and V is TRBV9; 9 bases are a match to TRBD1. V gave up 4 bases and J gave up 7 bases; unmatched junction bases: 11. Germline CDR1 and CDR2: SGDLS and YYNGEE. The CDR3 has 15 amino acids. The CDR3: CASSIGTGIMREAFF. CDR3 DNA sequence: TGTGCCAGCAGCATAGGGACAGGGATAATGCGTGAAGCTTTCTTT.

V gene TRBV2 combines with J gene TRBJ1-3, with D perhaps matching TRBD1 (5 bases). Germline V gene lookup returns CDR1 SNHLY and CDR2 FYNNEI. Trimming took 7 bases from V and 0 from J, leaving 10 bases between them. CDR3 length equals 14 residues. CDR3 loop: CASMAGFSGNTIYF. In DNA, the CDR3 is TGTGCCAGCATGGCAGGGTTCTCTGGAAACACCATATATTTT.

This clone was counted once. CDR3 loop: CASSPPMGQGDYGYTF. Here the CDR3 DNA reads TGTGCCAGCAGCCCCCCCATGGGACAGGGGGACTATGGCTACACCTTC. V gene TRBV4-2 combines with J gene TRBJ1-2; TRBD1 matches at 11 bases. The CDR3 extends over 16 amino acids. V lost 4 bases to trimming and J lost 3 bases; unmatched junction nucleotides: 7. Looked up from germline, CDR1 is LGHNA and CDR2 is YNFKEQ.